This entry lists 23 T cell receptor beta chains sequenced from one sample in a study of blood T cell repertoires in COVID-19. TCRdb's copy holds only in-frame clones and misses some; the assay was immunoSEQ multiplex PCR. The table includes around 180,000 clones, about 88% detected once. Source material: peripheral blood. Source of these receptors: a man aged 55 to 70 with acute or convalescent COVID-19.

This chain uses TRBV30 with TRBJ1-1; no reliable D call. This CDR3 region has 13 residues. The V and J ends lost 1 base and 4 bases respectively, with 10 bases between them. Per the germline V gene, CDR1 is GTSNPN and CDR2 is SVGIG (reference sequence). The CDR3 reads CAWSERPFTEAFF. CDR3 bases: TGTGCCTGGAGTGAGAGGCCTTTCACTGAAGCTTTCTTT.

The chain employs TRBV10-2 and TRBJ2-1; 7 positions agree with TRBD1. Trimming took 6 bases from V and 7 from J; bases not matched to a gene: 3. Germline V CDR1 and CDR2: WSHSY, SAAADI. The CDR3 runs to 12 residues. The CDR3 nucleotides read TGCGCCAGCAGAGTACAGGGGAATGAGCAGTTCTTC. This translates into CASRVQGNEQFF.

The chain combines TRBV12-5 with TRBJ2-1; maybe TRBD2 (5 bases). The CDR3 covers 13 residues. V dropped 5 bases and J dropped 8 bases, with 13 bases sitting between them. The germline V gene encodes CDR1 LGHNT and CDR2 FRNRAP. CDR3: CASGQRADDEQFF. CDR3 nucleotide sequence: TGTGCTAGTGGTCAGAGGGCGGACGATGAGCAGTTCTTC.

The CDR3 coding sequence is TGTGCCAGCAGCTTAGGTCGACAGGGTGAAGCTTTCTTT. It translates to CASSLGRQGEAFF. V usage is TRBV7-2 and J usage is TRBJ1-1; TRBD1 aligns across 7 bases. This CDR3 has 13 residues. J was trimmed by 7 bases and V by 1 base; bases with no gene match: 3. Germline CDR1 is SGHTA and CDR2 is FQGNSA.

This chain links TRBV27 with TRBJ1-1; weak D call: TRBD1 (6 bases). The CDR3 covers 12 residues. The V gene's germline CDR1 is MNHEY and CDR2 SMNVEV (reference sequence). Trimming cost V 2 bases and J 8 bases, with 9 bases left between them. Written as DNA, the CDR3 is TGTGCCAGCAGTTTAGGGGGCAGGGAAGCTTTCTTT. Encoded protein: CASSLGGREAFF.

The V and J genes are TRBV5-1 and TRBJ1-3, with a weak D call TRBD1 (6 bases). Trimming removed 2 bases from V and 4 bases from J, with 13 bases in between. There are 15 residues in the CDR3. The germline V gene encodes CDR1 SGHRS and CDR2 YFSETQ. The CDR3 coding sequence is TGCGCCAGCAGCTTAGGACAGTCGGGAGGAAACACCATATATTTT. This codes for CASSLGQSGGNTIYF.

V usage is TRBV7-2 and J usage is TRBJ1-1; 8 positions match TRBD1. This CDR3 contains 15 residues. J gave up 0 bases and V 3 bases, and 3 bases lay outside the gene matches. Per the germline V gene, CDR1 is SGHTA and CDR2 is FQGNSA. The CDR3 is CASSFGDRMNTEAFF. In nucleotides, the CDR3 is TGTGCCAGCAGCTTCGGGGACAGGATGAACACTGAAGCTTTCTTT. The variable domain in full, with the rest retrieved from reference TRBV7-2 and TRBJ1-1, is GAGVSQSPSNKVTEKGKDVELRCDPISGHTALYWYRQSLGQGLEFLIYFQGNSAPDKSGLPSDRFSAERTGGSVSTLTIQRTQQEDSAVYLCASSFGDRMNTEAFFGQGTRLTVV.

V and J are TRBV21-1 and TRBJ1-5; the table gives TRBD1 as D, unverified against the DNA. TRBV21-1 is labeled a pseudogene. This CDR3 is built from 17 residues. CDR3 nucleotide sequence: TGTGCCAGCAGCAAAGCCTTGGGGCATCTTAGCAATCAGCCCCAGCATTTT. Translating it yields CASSKALGHLSNQPQHF.

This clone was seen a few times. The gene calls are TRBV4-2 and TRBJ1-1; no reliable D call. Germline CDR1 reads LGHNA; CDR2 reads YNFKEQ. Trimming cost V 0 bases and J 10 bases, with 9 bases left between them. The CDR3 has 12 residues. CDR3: CASSQDRDVAFF. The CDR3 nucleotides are TGTGCCAGCAGCCAAGATCGGGATGTAGCTTTCTTT.

The CDR3 here is CATSRGGTRKGNEQFF. As DNA, the CDR3 is TGTGCCACCAGCAGAGGGGGGACTAGAAAAGGCAATGAGCAGTTCTTC. The chain joins TRBV15 to TRBJ2-1, with 8 bases lining up with TRBD2. This CDR3 region has 16 residues. Trimming removed 1 base from V and 6 bases from J; junction bases left unmatched: 8. Germline assignment: CDR1 LNHNV and CDR2 YYDKDF (reference sequence). The full variable domain, in which reference TRBV15 and TRBJ2-1 provide the parts outside the CDR3, is DAMVIQNPRYQVTQFGKPVTLSCSQTLNHNVMYWYQQKSSQAPKLLFHYYDKDFNNEADTPDNFQSRRPNTSFCFLDIRSPGLGDTAMYLCATSRGGTRKGNEQFFGPGTRLTVL.

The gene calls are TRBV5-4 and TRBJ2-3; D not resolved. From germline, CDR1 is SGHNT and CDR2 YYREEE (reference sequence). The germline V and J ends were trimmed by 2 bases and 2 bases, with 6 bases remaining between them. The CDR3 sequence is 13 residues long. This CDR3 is CASSFISTDTQYF. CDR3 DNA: TGTGCCAGCAGCTTTATCTCCACAGATACGCAGTATTTT.

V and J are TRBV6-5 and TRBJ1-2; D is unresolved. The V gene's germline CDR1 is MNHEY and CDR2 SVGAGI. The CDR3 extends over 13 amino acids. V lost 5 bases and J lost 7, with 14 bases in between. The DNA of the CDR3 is TGTGCCAGCAGTCGAGAGGTGTCTATTGGCTACACCTTC. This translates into CASSREVSIGYTF.

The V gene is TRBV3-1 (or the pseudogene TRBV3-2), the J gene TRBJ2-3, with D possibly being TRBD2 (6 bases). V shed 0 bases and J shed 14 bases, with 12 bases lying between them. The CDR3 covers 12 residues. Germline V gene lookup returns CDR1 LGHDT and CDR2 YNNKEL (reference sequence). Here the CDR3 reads CASSQEGGKPYF. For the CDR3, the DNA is TGTGCCAGCAGCCAAGAGGGCGGGAAACCGTATTTT.

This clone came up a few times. Here the CDR3 DNA reads TGTGCCAGCAGATCGGGACTAGCGGTAAACACCGGGGAGCTGTTTTTT. Translating gives CASRSGLAVNTGELFF. The rearrangement joins TRBV27 to TRBJ2-2; 11 bases match TRBD2. CDR3 length: 16 residues. Germline-derived CDR1 and CDR2 are MNHEY and SMNVEV (reference sequence). The junction had 5 bases not matched to a gene; V was cut back by 6 bases and J by 2 bases.

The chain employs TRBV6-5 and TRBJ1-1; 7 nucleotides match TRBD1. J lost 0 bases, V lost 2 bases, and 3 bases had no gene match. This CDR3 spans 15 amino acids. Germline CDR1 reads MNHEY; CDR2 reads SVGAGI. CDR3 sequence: CASSYPGQLNTEAFF. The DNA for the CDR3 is TGTGCCAGCAGTTACCCGGGACAGTTGAACACTGAAGCTTTCTTT.

CDR3 residues: CASSPQPGGGYGYTF. CDR3 DNA sequence: TGCGCCAGCAGCCCCCAGCCTGGCGGGGGCTATGGCTACACCTTC. The rearrangement links TRBV4-1 to TRBJ1-2; D may be TRBD1 (5 bases). Deletions cut 4 bases from V and 4 bases from J, with 16 bases between. This CDR3 spans 15 amino acids. The germline gives CDR1 MGHRA, CDR2 YSYEKL.

This CDR3 is CASTPGQGSYEQYF. CDR3 DNA: TGTGCCAGCACTCCGGGACAGGGATCCTACGAGCAGTACTTC. The chain employs TRBV5-6 and TRBJ2-7; 9 bases agree with TRBD1. Looked up from germline, CDR1 is SGHDT and CDR2 is YYEEEE. This CDR3 is 14 amino acids long. Unmatched junction bases numbered 5, after V lost 6 bases and J lost 1 base.

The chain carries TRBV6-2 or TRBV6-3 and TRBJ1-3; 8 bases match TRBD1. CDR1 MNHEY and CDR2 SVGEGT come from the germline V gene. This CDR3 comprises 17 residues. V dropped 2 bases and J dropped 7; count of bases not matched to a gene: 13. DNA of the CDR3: TGTGCCAGCAGTTACCTAATACAGGGGGGGCAACGGAACACCATATATTTT. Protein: CASSYLIQGGQRNTIYF.

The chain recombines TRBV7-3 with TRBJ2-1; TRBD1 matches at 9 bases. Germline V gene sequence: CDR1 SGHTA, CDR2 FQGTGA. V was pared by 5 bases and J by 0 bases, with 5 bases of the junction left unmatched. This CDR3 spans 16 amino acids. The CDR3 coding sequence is TGTGCCAGCAGCCTTGGACAGGGGAGCTCCTACAATGAGCAGTTCTTC. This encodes CASSLGQGSSYNEQFF.

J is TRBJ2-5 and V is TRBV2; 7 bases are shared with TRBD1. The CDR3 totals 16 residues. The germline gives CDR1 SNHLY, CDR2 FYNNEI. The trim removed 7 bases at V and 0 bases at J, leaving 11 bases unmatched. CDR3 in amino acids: CASTVDRLGDQETQYF. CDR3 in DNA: TGTGCCAGCACCGTGGACAGGTTGGGGGACCAAGAGACCCAGTACTTC.

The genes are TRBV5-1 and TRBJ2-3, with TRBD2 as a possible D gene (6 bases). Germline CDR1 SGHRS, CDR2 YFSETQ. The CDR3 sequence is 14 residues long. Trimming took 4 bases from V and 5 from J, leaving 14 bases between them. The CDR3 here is CASSPLSGLDTQYF. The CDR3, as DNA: TGCGCCAGCAGCCCCCTCAGCGGGTTAGATACGCAGTATTTT. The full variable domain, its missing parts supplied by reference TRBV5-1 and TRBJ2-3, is KAGVTQTPRYLIKTRGQQVTLSCSPISGHRSVSWYQQTPGQGLQFLFEYFSETQRNKGNFPGRFSGRQFSNSRSEMNVSTLELGDSALYLCASSPLSGLDTQYFGPGTRLTVL.

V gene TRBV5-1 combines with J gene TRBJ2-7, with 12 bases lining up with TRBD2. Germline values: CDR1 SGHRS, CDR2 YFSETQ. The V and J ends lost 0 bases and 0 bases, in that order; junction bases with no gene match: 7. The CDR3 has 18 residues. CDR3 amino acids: CASSLGGLAGILSYEQYF. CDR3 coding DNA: TGCGCCAGCAGCTTGGGAGGACTAGCGGGAATTCTCTCCTACGAGCAGTACTTC.

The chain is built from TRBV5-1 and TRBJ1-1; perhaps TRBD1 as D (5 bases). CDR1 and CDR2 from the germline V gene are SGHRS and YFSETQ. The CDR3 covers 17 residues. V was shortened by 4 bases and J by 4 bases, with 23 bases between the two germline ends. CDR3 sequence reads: CASSPGLGSNGGTEAFF. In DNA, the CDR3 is TGCGCCAGCAGCCCGGGCCTGGGTTCTAACGGGGGCACTGAAGCTTTCTTT.